The entry below gives a single T cell receptor (beta chain) sequence along with its context. Its antigen remains unidentified. The data belong to a study of T-cell memory formation after mild COVID-19. Study-wide points: CD4+ bias marked clones expanding day 15 to 37, unlike balanced contracting clones. Day 37-peaking second-wave clones had unconfirmed SARS-CoV-2 specificity.

The CDR3 is 15 residues long. The germline V gene has CDR1 MNHEY and CDR2 SMNVEV (reference sequence). V was pared by 6 bases and J by 7 bases, with 9 bases of the junction left unmatched. Constant-segment-primed 5'RACE gave TCR alpha and TCR beta cDNA libraries with sample barcodes and UMIs. MiXCR, run by TCRdb on the 5' RACE reads, gives a single entry per CDR3 protein. The data hold hundreds of thousands of distinct CDR3 sequences, with roughly 15% observed a single time. This chain links TRBV27 with TRBJ1-2; 12 bases are a match to TRBD1. The source is a man aged 18 to 30 who had mild COVID-19 (a few samples of this study predate the infection). Cell type and time point are not known. Specimen: PBMCs or a T cell subset sorted from them (not recorded which). As DNA, the CDR3 is TGTGCCAGCAGGGGACAGGGGGCGGCCGGAGGTGGCTACACCTTC. It encodes CASRGQGAAGGGYTF.